These 13 T cell receptor beta chains were sequenced from one sample in a study of neurological immune-mediated disorders. TCRdb re-analysed the 5' RACE reads in MiXCR, keeping a single row per CDR3 protein. This table has 50,000 to 70,000 distinct CDR3 sequences, roughly 13% appearing once. What was sequenced was PBMCs. The receptors stem from a woman in her sixties with HTLV-1-associated myelopathy (HAM/TSP).

This clonotype was seen many times. The chain carries TRBV20-1 and TRBJ1-4, with D uncertain. There are 12 residues in the CDR3. CDR1 is DFQATT and CDR2 is SNEGSKA in the germline V gene (reference sequence). Deletions cut 6 bases from V and 0 bases from J, with 5 bases between. The CDR3: CSAMSTNEKLFF. In DNA, the CDR3 is TGCAGTGCCATGTCAACTAATGAAAAACTGTTTTTT.

Many counts were recorded for this clonotype. The junction and the germline gene differ at one end; a read error may be behind it. The chain carries TRBV7-7 and TRBJ2-1; TRBD2 agrees at 7 bases. Germline CDR1 and CDR2: SSHAT and FNYEAQ (reference sequence). There are 14 residues in the CDR3. DNA for the CDR3: TGTGCTAGCAGCTTGGGACTAAACAGCGGTGAGCAGTTCTTC. Its protein is CASSLGLNSGEQFF. The full variable domain, with the rest looked up from reference TRBV7-7 and TRBJ2-1, is GAGVSQSPRYKVTKRGQDVTLRCDPISSHATLYWYQQALGQGPEFLTYFNYEAQPDKSGLPSDRFSAERPEGSISTLTIQRTEQRDSAMYRCASSLGLNSGEQFFGPGTRLTVL.

This clonotype was counted many times. This chain uses TRBV20-1 with TRBJ1-4; possible D gene TRBD1, 6 bases. Germline V gene data show CDR1 as DFQATT and CDR2 as SNEGSKA (reference sequence). This CDR3 has 12 residues. Trimming shortened V by 4 bases and J by 8 bases, and 11 bases separated the two germline ends. The CDR3 DNA reads as TGCAGTGCTATACAGGGCGGGGAAAAACTGTTTTTT. Translated, it gives CSAIQGGEKLFF.

This clonotype was seen at least ten times. The chain combines TRBV5-1 with TRBJ1-1, with 8 positions matching TRBD1. CDR3 length: 14 residues. Germline V gene lookup returns CDR1 SGHRS and CDR2 YFSETQ. With V trimmed by 1 base and J by 6 bases, 5 bases remained unmatched. CDR3 loop: CASSLSVRGPEAFF. The CDR3 coding sequence is TGCGCCAGCAGCTTGTCAGTCAGGGGGCCTGAAGCTTTCTTT.

This clonotype occurred many times. This rearrangement joins TRBV20-1 to TRBJ1-1, with unresolved D. CDR3 size: 15 residues. Germline V gives CDR1 DFQATT, CDR2 SNEGSKA (reference sequence). Trimming removed 0 bases from V and 1 base from J, with 12 bases in between. The CDR3, as DNA: TGCAGTGCTAGAGACAATAGGCGGCCGAACACTGAAGCTTTCTTT. It translates to CSARDNRRPNTEAFF.

This clonotype occurred many times. CDR3 sequence reads: CASSQGLGRTEAFF. CDR3 DNA sequence: TGTGCCAGCAGCCAAGGTCTGGGGAGGACTGAAGCTTTCTTT. The rearrangement links TRBV3-1 to TRBJ1-1; D uncertain. V was trimmed by 1 base and J by 5 bases, leaving 11 bases between them. CDR1 LGHDT and CDR2 YNNKEL come from the germline V gene (reference sequence). This CDR3 has 14 residues.

This clonotype was picked up many times. This chain uses TRBV7-2 with TRBJ1-2, with TRBD1 matching 8 bases. J lost 4 bases, V lost 6 bases, and 7 bases had no gene match. CDR3 size: 14 residues. Germline assignment: CDR1 SGHTA and CDR2 FQGNSA. CDR3 loop: CASRTRDRGYGYTF. For the CDR3, the DNA is TGTGCCAGCAGAACGCGCGACAGGGGCTATGGCTACACCTTC.

This clonotype has a count of ten or more. The genes are TRBV11-2 and TRBJ1-4; 8 bases are a match to TRBD1. The trim removed 3 bases at V and 6 bases at J, leaving 0 bases unmatched. Germline CDR1 is SGHAT and CDR2 is FQNNGV. The CDR3 is 13 amino acids. The CDR3 sequence: CASSLDRDEKLFF. The CDR3 region has the DNA TGTGCCAGCAGCTTGGACAGGGATGAAAAACTGTTTTTT.

This clonotype counts as medium-sized. The V gene is TRBV5-1, the J gene TRBJ2-2; 12 bases align to TRBD2. The J segment lost 0 bases and the V segment lost 1 base, leaving 4 bases of the junction unmatched. Per germline, CDR1 SGHRS and CDR2 YFSETQ. The CDR3 has 18 residues. Written as DNA, the CDR3 is TGCGCCAGCAGCTTGCGGGGACTAGCGGGCGCGAACACCGGGGAGCTGTTTTTT. This gives the protein CASSLRGLAGANTGELFF.

This clonotype was recorded at least ten times. The rearrangement joins TRBV20-1 to TRBJ1-5; 7 bases are a match to TRBD1. There are 14 residues in the CDR3. V lost 5 bases and J lost 4; bases outside the gene matches: 8. The germline CDR1 and CDR2 sequences are DFQATT and SNEGSKA (reference sequence). CDR3 in amino acids: CSAPRTGFNQPQHF. DNA of the CDR3: TGCAGTGCTCCCCGGACAGGATTTAATCAGCCCCAGCATTTT.

A few counts support this clonotype. The genes are TRBV6-1 and TRBJ2-7; D is unresolved. Germline-derived CDR1 and CDR2 are MNHNS and SASEGT. There are 13 residues in the CDR3. Trimming removed 7 bases from V and 0 bases from J, with 10 bases in between. This CDR3 reads CASTPSNSYEQYF. The DNA for the CDR3 is TGTGCCAGCACTCCCAGCAACTCCTACGAGCAGTACTTC.

The V call is TRBV27, the J call TRBJ2-3; D is ambiguous. This CDR3 has 13 residues. CDR1 is MNHEY, CDR2 SMNVEV, per germline (reference sequence). V lost 4 bases, J lost 6 bases, and 11 bases lay in between. The CDR3 region has the DNA TGTGCCAGCAGTTATTCTAGGGCGGATACGCAGTATTTT. Translation: CASSYSRADTQYF.

Ten or more counts support this clonotype. The genes are TRBV5-1 and TRBJ2-2, with 8 bases matching TRBD1. Germline lookup yields CDR1 SGHRS and CDR2 YFSETQ. The ends lost 2 bases at V and 3 bases at J; junction bases unmatched: 3. CDR3 length: 15 amino acids. The DNA of the CDR3 is TGCGCCAGCAGCTTCCTGACAGGGGACACCGGGGAGCTGTTTTTT. Amino acids: CASSFLTGDTGELFF.